This record covers a single T cell receptor (beta chain). The antigen remains unidentified. The data stem from a study of T cells in Graves' hyperthyroidism and ophthalmopathy. Overall study results and limits: Peripheral blood also featured most of the thyroid clonotypes expanded above 0.001. Median prediction lead before ophthalmopathy onset was about 6.3 months with the model.

Amplification yielded TCR beta CDR3 regions, with RNA transcripts as the source. A set of HTBI primers served as the primers for a first-round RT-PCR of the TCR CDR3. From the multiplex PCR reads, TCRdb called clonotypes with MiXCR, one entry per CDR3 protein. Here the sample spans more than 500,000 distinct CDR3 sequences, over 45% being singletons. Sequenced: peripheral blood or thyroid tissue (not recorded which). The source is an adult woman with Graves' disease, either hyperthyroidism or ophthalmopathy (not recorded which).

The CDR3 loop reads CSASDPNQPQHF. The CDR3 bases are TGCAGTGCTAGTGACCCCAATCAGCCCCAGCATTTT. The rearrangement links TRBV20-1 to TRBJ1-5, with unresolved D. The V end was cut by 3 bases, the J end by 3 bases, with 6 bases between. The CDR3 is made up of 12 amino acids. Germline V gene lookup returns CDR1 DFQATT and CDR2 SNEGSKA (reference sequence).